This T cell receptor beta chain was sequenced for a study of T cells after yellow fever vaccination (dated 2019 in TCRdb). About the full investigation: Libraries from fractions with low cell numbers were prepared with the SMART-Seq v4 Ultra Low Input RNA kit. Bulk TCR alpha and beta repertoires were sequenced longitudinally to track T-cell clones before and after primary and booster YFV17D yellow fever vaccination. Two healthy male donors, one aged 18 to 30 and one aged 30 to 40 years, were included in the cohort. Blood was collected at multiple timepoints before and after primary and secondary immunization, and bulk PBMC replicates and cell subsets were isolated. General conclusions and limits of the study: The secondary T-cell response was found to be weaker but faster than the primary response, with a peak reached on day 5 rather than on day 15. Computational filtering was needed because FACS-sorted repertoires could contain abundant contaminating clonotypes from the bulk population. Most clones expanded after primary vaccination were re-detected after the booster (around 96% of CD4 and around 88% of CD8), suggesting broad memory maintenance. The study included only a couple of donors, which limits how far the findings can be generalized. A small share of clonotypes was detected in both CD4 and CD8 compartments, with the overlap likely arising from convergent recombination.

Reading from cysteine to phenylalanine, the CDR3 counts 14 amino acids. The kept DNA is CDR3 alone, 42 bases in frame from the first base. CDR1 and CDR2 are drawn from the germline V gene (reference sequence): LNHDA, SQIVND. At the junction V is shortened by 4 bases and J by 3 bases, with 12 bases in between. A word on this clonotype: Its antigen is not yet known. No much larger clone exists at a distance of one base, and base qualities are not known.

This specimen's treatment or condition label, per the study, means: live attenuated yellow fever vaccine strain. At each blood-draw timepoint, two biological replicates of bulk PBMCs were collected. PBMCs were isolated from peripheral blood using a standard Ficoll-Paque protocol. TriZol was used to extract RNA from bulk PBMCs, from CD4 and CD8 fractions, and from dextramer-positive and dextramer-negative fractions. TCR cDNA was synthesized by 5'RACE template switching, which introduced a universal primer site and unique molecular identifiers. Priming for cDNA synthesis came from both the TCR alpha and TCR beta constant segments. Library amplification involved two PCR steps, and the second step added sample barcodes and sequencing adapters. Sequencing of libraries was done on Illumina HiSeq 2500 (2x100 bp) or NovaSeq (2x150 bp). For the original study's pipeline: MIGEC handled demultiplexing of reads and collapsing into UMI consensus sequences, while MiXCR performed V(D)J alignment. Using edgeR on replicate PBMC samples, clonotypes were called vaccine-responding if FDR was below 0.01 and the log2 fold change was above 5 up to day 15. Each bulk clonotype received a CD4 or CD8 identity based on whether the sequenced CD4 or CD8 repertoire contained that clonotype at higher abundance. TCRdb cleaned the public reads at Q25 with fastp, built clones with MiXCR and kept in-frame beta chains. All rows with the same CDR3 protein become a single entry with the most common DNA and genes. None of the V and J calls come from the authors' own analysis; TCRdb made them. Counted in this sample were around 550,000 distinct CDR3 sequences; roughly a fifth of them appeared once. The top ten clonotypes cover approximately 14% of the sample.

The V gene is TRBV19 and the J gene is TRBJ2-5, and possibly TRBD2, on 5 matching bases. The sequence derives from a young man who received the YFV17D yellow fever vaccine. The material sequenced was PBMCs, taken 15 days after the yellow fever booster vaccination. The CDR3 sequence is CASSTPGKKETQYF. The bases are TGTGCCAGTAGTACTCCGGGAAAAAAAGAGACCCAGTACTTC.